The sample holds a few counts of the clone carrying this T cell receptor (beta chain). TCR beta CDR3 region amplification was performed from RNA transcripts. In the first-round RT-PCR of the TCR CDR3, the HTBI primer set was used. MiXCR, applied by TCRdb to the multiplex PCR reads, yields one record per CDR3 protein. The repertoire holds fewer than 750,000 distinct CDR3 sequences, with around 13% as singletons. Trimming took off 4 bases at V and 4 bases at J, with 26 bases between the two ends. Per germline, CDR1 DFQATT and CDR2 SNEGSKA (reference sequence). This CDR3 has 18 amino acids. The data are from a study of T cells in Graves' hyperthyroidism and ophthalmopathy.

The chain uses TRBV20-1 and TRBJ2-1; D is ambiguous. Material for sequencing was blood. The clonotype originates from a woman between 45 and 60 years old with Graves' ophthalmopathy. In DNA, the CDR3 is TGCAGTGCTAACCCAGATACGAGGTTGGGTAGAAGTTACAATGAGCAGTTCTTC. Translating gives CSANPDTRLGRSYNEQFF.